The sequence of this T cell receptor (beta chain) was determined in a study of T cell repertoires in cytomegalovirus infection. Study-wide context: It was the public TCR beta signatures that indicated both CMV infection and matching HLA type.

The germline V gene has CDR1 SGHTA and CDR2 FQGTGA. The CDR3 is 16 residues long. The V end lost 1 base, the J end lost 3 bases, and 12 bases lay between the germline ends. This clonotype was recorded a few times. What it binds is unknown. TCRdb redid the calling of the reads with MiXCR, one entry per CDR3 protein. The sample includes hundreds of thousands of distinct CDR3 sequences, around 24% of them seen just once. Whole-study findings and limits: Carriage of CMV together with the relevant HLA was identifiable through cumulative public TCR beta family frequency. The response measured ex vivo was dominated by TCR beta clonotypes (HLA-C-restricted and CMV-specific).

The receptor was derived from a human donor in good health (CMV status not recorded). Some clones in this sample may be carry-over from other donors' samples. The chain uses TRBV7-3 and TRBJ2-2, with TRBD1 as a possible D gene (5 bases). The sequenced sample was CD8+ T cells from PBMCs. The CDR3 here is CASSLIWGADTGELFF. CDR3 nucleotides: TGTGCCAGCAGCTTAATCTGGGGCGCGGACACCGGGGAGCTGTTTTTT.